The 23 T cell receptor beta chains in this list originate from one sample, sequenced in a study of blood T cells in healthy people across ages (dated by TCRdb to about 2015). Library prep was done by 5' RACE. Sequencing relied on an Illumina HiSeq 2500. A second PCR of about 6 to 12 cycles was run with a J-beta primer mix and a sample-barcoded 5' primer. TCRdb handled the public reads itself, with Q25 trimming in fastp and clone calling in MiXCR, and kept productive beta chains. Identical CDR3 proteins give one entry, which carries the most common genes and DNA. Counted in this sample were approximately 1.5 million distinct CDR3 sequences; about 32% of them appeared once. The ten largest clones take up approximately 11% of the sample. Sequencing was carried out using blood. All receptors come from a young woman in good health.

This chain connects TRBV7-3 to TRBJ2-2, with D perhaps matching TRBD1 or TRBD2 (7 bases each). Germline V gives CDR1 SGHTA, CDR2 FQGTGA. The CDR3 contains 14 residues. Trimming took 3 bases from V and 7 from J, leaving 12 bases between them. The CDR3 nucleotides are TGTGCCAGCAGCTTGGGAGGGGGCCACGGGGAGCTGTTTTTT. Its protein is CASSLGGGHGELFF.

This clonotype was seen only a few times. This chain joins TRBV15 and TRBJ2-5, with TRBD2 matching 11 bases. The V gene end was trimmed by 4 bases and the J gene end by 4 bases; junction bases not matched to a gene: 5. This CDR3 has 15 residues. Germline V gene sequence: CDR1 LNHNV, CDR2 YYDKDF (reference sequence). The CDR3 DNA reads TGTGCCACCAGCAAGGTAGCGGGGGGGCCAGAGACCCAGTACTTC. Translated, it gives CATSKVAGGPETQYF.

The J gene is TRBJ2-1, the V gene TRBV12-3 or TRBV12-4; 11 nucleotides match TRBD2. CDR3 length: 17 amino acids. Losses at the gene ends were 7 bases for V and 2 bases for J; bases not matched to a gene: 10. The CDR3, as DNA: TGTGCCAGCACGGTGATAGCGGGGGGGTTCGCCTACAATGAGCAGTTCTTC. This codes for CASTVIAGGFAYNEQFF.

The chain recombines TRBV18 with TRBJ2-7, with no clear D. V gave up 1 base and J gave up 3 bases, with 10 bases separating them. The CDR3 is 14 residues long. Germline CDR1 KGHSH, CDR2 LQKENI. CDR3: CASSPRPAIYEQYF. CDR3 coding DNA: TGTGCCAGCTCACCACGACCGGCAATCTACGAGCAGTACTTC.

The gene calls are TRBV20-1 and TRBJ1-4; a weak D match, TRBD1 (6 bases). The CDR3 has 15 residues. CDR1 DFQATT and CDR2 SNEGSKA come from the germline V gene (reference sequence). The V and J ends lost 0 bases and 4 bases respectively, with 12 bases between them. The CDR3 bases are TGCAGTGCTAGAGAGTGGGGACAACTTAATGAAAAACTGTTTTTT. It encodes CSAREWGQLNEKLFF.

V gene TRBV20-1 combines with J gene TRBJ1-6; TRBD1 might be the D (5 bases). V dropped 4 bases and J dropped 3 bases, with 19 bases sitting between them. The CDR3 is 17 amino acids. Germline V gene lookup returns CDR1 DFQATT and CDR2 SNEGSKA (reference sequence). The CDR3 protein is CSAIGAGAPLYNSPLHF. DNA for the CDR3: TGCAGTGCTATTGGGGCGGGTGCGCCCCTCTATAATTCACCCCTCCACTTT.

This clonotype has more than one count but fewer than ten. The rearrangement links TRBV11-2 to TRBJ2-1; 7 bases are a match to TRBD2. This CDR3 is 17 amino acids long. Germline loops: CDR1 SGHAT, CDR2 FQNNGV. J was trimmed by 3 bases and V by 4 bases; bases with no gene match: 12. The CDR3 nucleotides are TGTGCCAGCAGCTCCCACAGGCTAGCGGATTTCTACAATGAGCAGTTCTTC. Its protein is CASSSHRLADFYNEQFF.

The rearrangement links TRBV5-6 to TRBJ2-7; 7 positions match TRBD1. The length of the CDR3 is 15 residues. Germline V gives CDR1 SGHDT, CDR2 YYEEEE. Trimming took 4 bases from V and 8 from J; bases not matched to a gene: 15. CDR3 in amino acids: CASSVYRGGHLQQYF. CDR3 DNA sequence: TGTGCCAGCAGCGTATACAGGGGCGGTCATCTCCAGCAGTACTTC.

A note on this clonotype: A read error may produce the germline difference seen at one junction end. The V and J genes are TRBV10-3 and TRBJ1-4; D remains unclear. The CDR3 is 14 residues long. CDR1 is ENHRY and CDR2 is SYGVKD in the germline V gene. DNA for the CDR3: TGTGCTATCAGTGAGTCGGATCTGAATGAAAAACTGTTTTTT. It specifies CAISESDLNEKLFF.

The chain joins TRBV20-1 to TRBJ2-3; possible D gene TRBD1, 6 bases. CDR1 and CDR2 from the germline V gene are DFQATT and SNEGSKA (reference sequence). Deletions cut 0 bases from V and 1 base from J, with 11 bases between. This CDR3 has 15 amino acids. In nucleotides, the CDR3 is TGCAGTGCTAGAGAGAGGGGGATTGGCACAGATACGCAGTATTTT. It translates to CSARERGIGTDTQYF.

This clonotype was counted between two and nine times. A much larger clone is a single base away; this may be a read error. The genes are TRBV29-1 and TRBJ2-1; maybe TRBD2 (5 bases). The CDR3 length is 13 residues. Between the trimmed V and J ends, which lost 3 bases and 6 bases, there was a span of 12 bases. CDR1 is SQVTM and CDR2 is ANQGSEA in the germline V gene. The CDR3 here is CSVDALAGNEQFF. Written as DNA, the CDR3 is TGCAGCGTTGATGCTCTAGCAGGCAATGAGCAGTTCTTC.

V is TRBV7-3 and J is TRBJ2-1; 7 bases map to TRBD2. CDR1 is SGHTA, CDR2 FQGTGA, per germline. Trimming cost V 5 bases and J 8 bases; bases outside gene matches: 12. This CDR3 has 15 residues. This CDR3 reads CASSETSEMYDEQFF. The CDR3 nucleotides read TGTGCCAGCAGCGAAACTAGCGAGATGTACGATGAGCAGTTCTTC. Using reference TRBV7-3 and TRBJ2-1 for the parts outside the CDR3, the full variable domain is GAGVSQTPSNKVTEKGKYVELRCDPISGHTALYWYRQSLGQGPEFLIYFQGTGAADDSGLPNDRFFAVRPEGSVSTLKIQRTERGDSAVYLCASSETSEMYDEQFFGPGTRLTVL.

The gene calls are TRBV13 and TRBJ2-7; 10 bases align to TRBD1. Germline CDR1 reads PRHDT; CDR2 reads FYEKMQ (reference sequence). J lost 5 bases, V lost 4 bases, and 8 bases had no gene match. The CDR3 loop spans 15 amino acids. CDR3 amino acids: CASSSSGQGFHEQYF. The CDR3 nucleotides are TGTGCCAGCAGCTCATCGGGACAGGGGTTCCACGAGCAGTACTTC.

In nucleotides, the CDR3 is TGCAGTGCTCGCCCAACAATGAACACTGAAGCTTTCTTT. Translated: CSARPTMNTEAFF. The rearrangement uses TRBV20-1 and TRBJ1-1; no clear D gene. CDR1 and CDR2 from the germline V gene are DFQATT and SNEGSKA (reference sequence). V gave up 5 bases and J gave up 0 bases, with 10 bases separating them. This CDR3 spans 13 amino acids.

The DNA for the CDR3 is TGCGCCAGCAGCGTCGGCGTCGACTTTAATGAAAAACTGTTTTTT. It codes for CASSVGVDFNEKLFF. The chain joins TRBV4-1 to TRBJ1-4; D is uncertain. Germline V lookup: CDR1 MGHRA, CDR2 YSYEKL. V was clipped by 5 bases and J by 4 bases, with 14 bases between them. The CDR3 runs 15 residues.

This clonotype was recorded once. This chain uses TRBV20-1 with TRBJ2-7; TRBD1 matches 7 bases. The V gene end was trimmed by 5 bases and the J gene end by 3 bases; junction bases not matched to a gene: 4. Germline CDR1 is DFQATT and CDR2 is SNEGSKA (reference sequence). This CDR3 spans 12 amino acids. CDR3 residues: CSALQGCYEQYF. The CDR3 DNA follows: TGCAGTGCTCTACAGGGGTGCTACGAGCAGTACTTC.

This chain uses TRBV14 with TRBJ1-2; D gene uncertain. This CDR3 contains 15 residues. Trimming pared 1 base from V and 4 bases from J, leaving 13 bases between. Per the germline V gene, CDR1 is SGHDN and CDR2 is FVKESK. In DNA form, the CDR3 reads TGTGCCAGCAGCCAAGTGGGATCGGGAACCTATGGCTACACCTTC. Translated: CASSQVGSGTYGYTF.

This chain links TRBV7-3 with TRBJ2-1, with 15 positions matching TRBD2. Germline V gene data show CDR1 as SGHTA and CDR2 as FQGTGA. After removal of 7 bases from V and 6 bases from J, the junction contained 10 bases not matched to a gene. CDR3 size: 17 residues. The chain's CDR3 is CASIFGLAGGPGNEQFF. The CDR3 nucleotides read TGTGCCAGCATCTTTGGACTAGCGGGAGGGCCTGGCAATGAGCAGTTCTTC.

This chain joins TRBV6-4 and TRBJ1-1, with 8 bases that match TRBD1. V shed 4 bases, J shed 5 bases, and the junction held 6 bases outside the gene matches. Looked up from germline, CDR1 is MRHNA and CDR2 is SNTAGT. This CDR3 spans 14 amino acids. CDR3 amino acids: CASSVAQGATEAFF. DNA of the CDR3: TGTGCCAGCAGTGTGGCTCAGGGGGCGACTGAAGCTTTCTTT.

V is TRBV5-4 and J is TRBJ2-7; 11 positions agree with TRBD1. The tail of the sequence fits TRBJ2-5 better, so the J call may be wrong. The CDR3 is 16 residues long. Germline V gene sequence: CDR1 SGHNT, CDR2 YYREEE (reference sequence). The CDR3 region is CASTSGDRGAVETQYF. CDR3 sequence (DNA): TGTGCCAGCACATCGGGGGACAGGGGGGCTGTGGAGACCCAGTACTTC.

Details on this clonotype: A junction boundary mismatches the germline segment, possibly from a read error. The chain carries TRBV6-1 and TRBJ1-2; perhaps TRBD1 as D (5 bases). The CDR3 length is 13 residues. Germline V gene data show CDR1 as MNHNS and CDR2 as SASEGT. The CDR3 here is CTSSEGTNYGYTF. The CDR3 coding sequence is TGTACCAGCAGTGAGGGGACTAACTATGGCTACACCTTC.

Notes on this clonotype: Given a much more abundant clone one base away, this may be a read error. The chain recombines TRBV4-1 with TRBJ2-1; TRBD2 is a possible D gene (6 bases). This CDR3 contains 17 residues. V lost 4 bases, J lost 3 bases, and 19 bases lay in between. Germline V gene lookup returns CDR1 MGHRA and CDR2 YSYEKL. The CDR3 coding sequence is TGCGCCAGCAGCCGAGATAGGAGGGGTAGGGGCTACAATGAGCAGTTCTTC. Protein: CASSRDRRGRGYNEQFF.

This clonotype appeared many times. The gene calls are TRBV20-1 and TRBJ2-2; tentative D call: TRBD1 (6 bases). CDR3 length equals 14 residues. V was pared by 0 bases and J by 4 bases, with 9 bases between. CDR1 and CDR2 from the germline V gene are DFQATT and SNEGSKA (reference sequence). The CDR3 loop is CSAREDRSTGELFF. CDR3 DNA sequence: TGCAGTGCTAGAGAGGACAGATCCACCGGGGAGCTGTTTTTT.